Shown below are 8 T cell receptor beta chains from a single sample sequenced in a study of blood T cell repertoires in COVID-19. Using immunoSEQ multiplex PCR, the repertoire was profiled, and TCRdb retains in-frame clones only, with some absent. The data show about 200,000 clones, around four fifths seen once. Source material: peripheral blood. These receptors were taken from a man in his 60s with COVID-19, enrolled during active disease.

The chain links TRBV5-6 to TRBJ1-2; 9 bases map to TRBD1. With 2 bases clipped from V and 6 bases from J, the junction kept 5 bases outside the gene matches. The germline CDR1 and CDR2 sequences are SGHDT and YYEEEE. The CDR3 is 14 residues long. CDR3 sequence (DNA): TGTGCCAGCAGCTTCCGGGACAGGGCTGATGGCTACACCTTC. It is translated as CASSFRDRADGYTF.

Comment on this clone: The sample carries other DNA sequences with the same CDR3. V is TRBV3-1 (or the pseudogene TRBV3-2) and J is TRBJ2-5, with TRBD1 matching 7 bases. The V segment lost 1 base and the J segment 4 bases; nucleotides outside the gene matches: 3. Germline CDR1 reads LGHDT; CDR2 reads YNNKEL (reference sequence). The CDR3 totals 14 residues. The CDR3 DNA reads TGTGCCAGCAGCCAAGGACAGGGAACAGAGACCCAGTACTTC. Encoded protein: CASSQGQGTETQYF.

The V and J genes are TRBV7-8 and TRBJ1-2, with 9 bases fitting TRBD1. Trimming took 4 bases from V and 2 from J; bases not matched to a gene: 2. Per germline, CDR1 SGHVS and CDR2 FQNEAQ. This CDR3 is 14 amino acids long. This CDR3 reads CASSSGTGNYGYTF. DNA of the CDR3: TGTGCCAGCAGCTCCGGGACAGGGAACTATGGCTACACCTTC.

V gene TRBV12-3 or TRBV12-4 combines with J gene TRBJ1-5; D gene uncertain. The CDR3 consists of 13 residues. Trimming cost V 6 bases and J 3 bases, with 9 bases left between them. CDR3 amino acids: CASSFRPNQPQHF. The CDR3 coding sequence is TGTGCCAGCAGCTTCCGTCCCAATCAGCCCCAGCATTTT.

This clone showed up just once. This sequence joins TRBV18 and TRBJ1-5; D may be TRBD1 (6 bases). This CDR3 has 14 residues. The V end lost 2 bases, the J end lost 7 bases, and 12 bases lay between the germline ends. Germline V CDR1 and CDR2: KGHSH, LQKENI. The CDR3 nucleotides read TGTGCCAGCTCACCAAGCGGGGGCGGGCAGCCCCAGCATTTT. Protein product: CASSPSGGGQPQHF.

The chain joins TRBV30 to TRBJ2-1; TRBD1 aligns across 9 bases. CDR1 and CDR2 from the germline V gene are GTSNPN and SVGIG (reference sequence). V trimming: 1 base; J trimming: 4 bases; junction bases outside the gene matches: 5. CDR3 length equals 15 residues. The CDR3 protein is CAWSGDRVSYNEQFF. CDR3 nucleotide sequence: TGTGCCTGGAGTGGGGACAGGGTTTCATACAATGAGCAGTTCTTC.

The V and J genes are TRBV5-1 and TRBJ2-2; TRBD1 matches at 9 bases. The CDR3 contains 16 residues. Unmatched junction bases numbered 10, after V lost 4 bases and J lost 6 bases. The germline gives CDR1 SGHRS, CDR2 YFSETQ. In DNA form, the CDR3 reads TGCGCCAGCAGCCTCGCTTGGACAGGGGATGCCGGGGAGCTGTTTTTT. Its protein is CASSLAWTGDAGELFF.

The chain combines TRBV7-9 with TRBJ2-7; D might be TRBD1 (6 bases). Germline CDR1 is SEHNR and CDR2 is FQNEAQ (reference sequence). This CDR3 is built from 16 residues. V gave up 4 bases and J gave up 5 bases, with 21 bases separating them. CDR3 nucleotide sequence: TGTGCCAGCAGCTCTTTTAGGGACACTGGGAGCGACGAGCAGTACTTC. The encoded protein is CASSSFRDTGSDEQYF.